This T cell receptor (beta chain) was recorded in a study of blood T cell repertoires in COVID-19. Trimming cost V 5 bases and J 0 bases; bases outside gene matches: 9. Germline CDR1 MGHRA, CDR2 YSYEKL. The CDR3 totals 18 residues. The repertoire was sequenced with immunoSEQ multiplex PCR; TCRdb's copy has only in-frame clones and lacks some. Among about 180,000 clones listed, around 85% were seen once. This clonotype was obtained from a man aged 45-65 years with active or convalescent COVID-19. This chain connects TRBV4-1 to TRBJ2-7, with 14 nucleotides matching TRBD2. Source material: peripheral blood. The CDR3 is CASSSSGTSGSPSYEQYF. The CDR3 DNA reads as TGCGCCAGCAGCAGCTCCGGGACTAGCGGGAGTCCCTCCTACGAGCAGTACTTC.